This T cell receptor beta chain emerged from a study of spatial heterogeneity in lung cancer. Study in general: Beta-chain sequences consistently outnumbered alpha-chain sequences in detection.

Individually, TCR cDNA molecules were each labelled with a unique molecular identifier. In TCRdb, the 5' RACE reads were re-called with MiXCR into one record per CDR3 protein. This table has 75,000 or so distinct CDR3 sequences, 8% appearing once. Time point given: sample taken at primary tumor resection. The donor population consisted of some 67 patients with untreated, early-stage non-small cell lung cancer. Whole RNA obtained from tumor, nontumor lung or frozen PBMC underwent sequencing without sorting. This clonotype occurred many times. The CDR3 is 13 residues long. Trimming stripped 5 bases from V and 7 bases from J, with 14 bases between. Germline V gene sequence: CDR1 MNHEY, CDR2 SMNVEV (reference sequence).

The material sequenced was PBMCs, taken at surgery. The TCR sequence derives from a male donor with early-stage non-small cell lung cancer. V and J are TRBV27 and TRBJ2-5; D possibly corresponds to TRBD2 (6 bases). As DNA, the CDR3 is TGTGCCAGCAGTCCTCTACTAGCAGGGACCCAGTACTTC. Its translation: CASSPLLAGTQYF.